The 3 T cell receptor beta chains below all came from one sample that was sequenced in a study of T cell repertoires in cytomegalovirus infection. One entry per CDR3 protein results from TCRdb running MiXCR on the reads. The table lists fewer than 1,000,000 distinct CDR3 sequences, approximately 31% of them singletons. The antigens these receptors bind are not known. The sequencing used cultured CD8+ T cells from PBMCs, collected from culture after CMV antigen stimulation. The receptors shown here come from a human donor in good health (CMV status not recorded). Some clones in this sample may be carry-over from other donors' samples.

The chain has TRBV27 and TRBJ2-7; TRBD1 is a possible D gene (6 bases). This CDR3 is 14 amino acids long. Looked up from germline, CDR1 is MNHEY and CDR2 is SMNVEV (reference sequence). V lost 3 bases and J lost 0, with 9 bases in between. CDR3 sequence (DNA): TGTGCCAGCAGTTTGACAGGTAACTCCTACGAGCAGTACTTC. Its translation: CASSLTGNSYEQYF.

The CDR3 is CSAGQGRGSPLHF. CDR3 nucleotide sequence: TGCAGTGCTGGACAGGGTCGGGGCTCACCCCTCCACTTT. The rearrangement uses TRBV20-1 and TRBJ1-6; 8 nucleotides match TRBD1. V lost 5 bases, J lost 10 bases, and 7 bases stayed unmatched. The length of the CDR3 is 13 residues. CDR1 and CDR2 from the germline V gene are DFQATT and SNEGSKA (reference sequence).

This clonotype was picked up many times. The rearrangement uses TRBV7-2 and TRBJ1-5; D gene ambiguous. The CDR3 length is 17 residues. Germline CDR1 reads SGHTA; CDR2 reads FQGNSA. The V and J ends lost 0 bases and 0 bases respectively, with 12 bases between them. As DNA, the CDR3 is TGTGCCAGCAGCTTAGCACTACAGACCTATAGCAATCAGCCCCAGCATTTT. Protein sequence: CASSLALQTYSNQPQHF.